The 21 T cell receptor beta chains below were found in one sample sequenced in a study of blood T cell repertoires in COVID-19 (dated by TCRdb to the early 2020s). Libraries came from the immunoSEQ multiplex PCR assay. In TCRdb, the immuneACCESS table is reduced to in-frame sequences with V and J assigned. These tables do not hold every clone; where another copy was compared, an unresolved V gene accounts for under half, and the others remain unexplained. The sample table lists under 45,000 clones, nearly 80% of them with a count of one. The ten largest clones add up to approximately 29% of the sample. Sequences were obtained from peripheral blood. The receptor set was obtained from a man aged 80 or over with acute or convalescent COVID-19.

This chain links TRBV5-1 with TRBJ2-7; D is unclear. Germline assignment: CDR1 SGHRS and CDR2 YFSETQ. Trimming removed 1 base from V and 0 bases from J, with 8 bases in between. The CDR3 covers 14 residues. CDR3 sequence: CASSLQTLSYEQYF. CDR3 bases: TGCGCCAGCAGCTTGCAGACACTCTCCTACGAGCAGTACTTC.

This clone occurred once. The V gene is TRBV5-5, the J gene TRBJ2-1, with TRBD1 identical over 9 bases. CDR1 and CDR2 (germline): SGHKS, YYEKEE (reference sequence). This CDR3 comprises 14 residues. With 2 bases clipped from V and 10 bases from J, the junction kept 7 bases outside the gene matches. CDR3 residues: CASSLGTGWYEQFF. CDR3 DNA sequence: TGTGCCAGCAGCTTAGGGACAGGGTGGTACGAGCAGTTCTTC.

V gene TRBV5-1 combines with J gene TRBJ2-7, with TRBD2 as a possible D gene (6 bases). From germline, CDR1 is SGHRS and CDR2 YFSETQ. V dropped 6 bases and J dropped 0 bases, with 16 bases sitting between them. The CDR3 totals 15 residues. CDR3 coding DNA: TGCGCCAGCAAACCGGGACTCGCAAGCTCCTACGAGCAGTACTTC. Translating it yields CASKPGLASSYEQYF.

Only a few counts were recorded for this clone. This chain links TRBV2 with TRBJ2-7, with TRBD2 as a possible D gene (6 bases). This CDR3 comprises 11 residues. The germline V gene encodes CDR1 SNHLY and CDR2 FYNNEI. V lost 7 bases to trimming and J lost 5 bases, with 9 bases between them. CDR3 coding DNA: TGTGCCAGCATTGGAGGGAACGAGCAGTACTTC. Amino acids: CASIGGNEQYF.

The chain employs TRBV10-3 and TRBJ1-2, with 7 bases lining up with TRBD1. This CDR3 spans 15 amino acids. Germline lookup yields CDR1 ENHRY and CDR2 SYGVKD. V was clipped by 3 bases and J by 1 base; unmatched bases: 5. The chain's CDR3 is CAISDGRGINYGYTF. The CDR3 nucleotides read TGTGCCATCAGTGACGGCAGGGGGATTAACTATGGCTACACCTTC.

The rearrangement links TRBV7-9 to TRBJ1-2, with 9 nucleotides matching TRBD1. The CDR3 spans 14 residues. V shed 5 bases, J shed 1 base, and the junction held 2 bases outside the gene matches. Germline V gene lookup returns CDR1 SEHNR and CDR2 FQNEAQ (reference sequence). The DNA of the CDR3 is TGTGCCAGCAGCCGGGGACAGGGTAACTATGGCTACACCTTC. It yields the protein CASSRGQGNYGYTF.

This clone has just one count. This chain joins TRBV2 and TRBJ2-7; D may be TRBD2 (6 bases). The CDR3 spans 15 residues. CDR1 and CDR2 (germline): SNHLY, FYNNEI. V lost 5 bases and J 2 bases, leaving 16 bases between the germline ends. CDR3 sequence (DNA): TGTGCCAGCAGTCAAGGACGGGGCGGGACCTACGAGCAGTACTTC. Protein: CASSQGRGGTYEQYF.

J is TRBJ2-2 and V is TRBV11-2; D is perhaps TRBD1 (5 bases). Germline V gene sequence: CDR1 SGHAT, CDR2 FQNNGV. With 2 bases removed from V and 5 bases from J, the gap between germline ends came to 24 bases. The CDR3 length is 19 residues. The CDR3 spells CASSLIWSELVRATGELFF. The CDR3 region has the DNA TGTGCCAGCAGCTTAATTTGGTCCGAGCTCGTCAGGGCGACCGGGGAGCTGTTTTTT. Filled out from reference TRBV11-2 and TRBJ2-2, the complete variable domain reads EAGVAQSPRYKIIEKRQSVAFWCNPISGHATLYWYQQILGQGPKLLIQFQNNGVVDDSQLPKDRFSAERLKGVDSTLKIQPAKLEDSAVYLCASSLIWSELVRATGELFFGEGSRLTVL.

CDR3 in amino acids: CASSQSLRGSTDTQYF. DNA of the CDR3: TGTGCCAGCAGCCAAAGCCTGCGGGGAAGCACAGATACGCAGTATTTT. The J gene is TRBJ2-3, the V gene TRBV7-6; TRBD2 might be the D (6 bases). With 5 bases removed from V and 0 bases from J, the gap between germline ends came to 15 bases. The CDR3 has 16 residues. Germline assignment: CDR1 SGHVS and CDR2 FNYEAQ.

The chain is built from TRBV5-1 and TRBJ2-1; 14 nucleotides align to TRBD2. Germline V gene sequence: CDR1 SGHRS, CDR2 YFSETQ. This CDR3 region has 19 residues. The V gene end was trimmed by 4 bases and the J gene end by 1 base; junction bases not matched to a gene: 10. CDR3 DNA sequence: TGCGCCAGCAGCCCGGGGACTAGCGGGGGCTTGAGGTCCTACAATGAGCAGTTCTTC. Protein product: CASSPGTSGGLRSYNEQFF.

This clone was counted a single time. The chain joins TRBV6-2 or TRBV6-3 to TRBJ1-2, with a weak D call TRBD1 (5 bases). V was cut by 4 bases and J by 0 bases, with 9 bases left in between. This CDR3 has 14 residues. Germline assignment: CDR1 MNHEY and CDR2 SVGEGT. The CDR3 loop reads CASSWGRTNYGYTF. The CDR3 nucleotides read TGTGCCAGCAGTTGGGGCAGAACTAACTATGGCTACACCTTC.

The chain is built from TRBV3-1 (or the pseudogene TRBV3-2) and TRBJ1-1, with D possibly matching TRBD1 (6 bases). The CDR3 has 15 amino acids. Germline V gene sequence: CDR1 LGHDT, CDR2 YNNKEL (reference sequence). V gave up 3 bases and J gave up 0 bases, with 11 bases separating them. The CDR3: CASSHRDKLNTEAFF. For the CDR3, the DNA is TGTGCCAGCAGCCATAGGGACAAGTTGAACACTGAAGCTTTCTTT.

The CDR3 region has the DNA TGCGCCAGCAGCCAACCGGGACTAGCGTATTCGGAGACCCAGTACTTC. Translated, it gives CASSQPGLAYSETQYF. J is TRBJ2-5 and V is TRBV4-3; 10 bases are a match to TRBD2. The CDR3 length is 16 residues. The ends lost 2 bases at V and 5 bases at J; junction bases unmatched: 8. The germline gives CDR1 LGHNA, CDR2 YSLEER.

The V call is TRBV4-1, the J call TRBJ2-7; TRBD2 matches 11 bases. Germline CDR1 reads MGHRA; CDR2 reads YSYEKL. The J segment lost 6 bases and the V segment lost 1 base, leaving 11 bases of the junction unmatched. The length of the CDR3 is 17 residues. The chain's CDR3 is CASSQVPSGRPTFEQYF. In DNA form, the CDR3 reads TGCGCCAGCAGCCAAGTCCCTAGCGGGAGGCCAACCTTCGAGCAGTACTTC.

The CDR3 sequence: CASSFTGAGELFF. CDR3 DNA: TGCGCCAGCAGTTTCACAGGGGCCGGGGAGCTGTTTTTT. This chain joins TRBV5-1 and TRBJ2-2; 7 nucleotides line up with TRBD1. From germline, CDR1 is SGHRS and CDR2 YFSETQ. The CDR3 is 13 residues long. The V gene end was trimmed by 5 bases and the J gene end by 6 bases; junction bases not matched to a gene: 4.

This chain connects TRBV7-3 to TRBJ2-1; the match to TRBD2 covers 7 bases. The CDR3 has 16 residues. The V gene's germline CDR1 is SGHTA and CDR2 FQGTGA. The junction had 10 bases not matched to a gene; V was cut back by 5 bases and J by 3 bases. CDR3 bases: TGTGCCAGCAGCCCCCAAGGGAGGGGCAGCTACAATGAGCAGTTCTTC. This codes for CASSPQGRGSYNEQFF.

This clone turned up a few times. The chain recombines TRBV7-9 with TRBJ1-3, with D possibly TRBD1 on 5 matching bases. Germline CDR1 reads SEHNR; CDR2 reads FQNEAQ (reference sequence). This CDR3 contains 14 residues. Trimming left V 8 bases short and J 0 bases short, with 11 bases between. The CDR3 is CASGRQGSGNTIYF. CDR3 in DNA: TGTGCCAGCGGCCGCCAGGGCTCTGGAAACACCATATATTTT.

The V call is TRBV29-1, the J call TRBJ1-5, with D possibly matching TRBD1 (6 bases). The CDR3 totals 18 residues. Trimming stripped 8 bases from V and 2 bases from J, with 28 bases between. Germline CDR1 and CDR2: SQVTM and ANQGSEA. CDR3 protein: CSLRQVNLLVIGNQPQHF. CDR3 DNA: TGCAGCTTAAGACAGGTGAACCTTTTAGTTATTGGCAATCAGCCCCAGCATTTT. Together with reference TRBV29-1 and TRBJ1-5, the CDR3 gives the full variable domain: SAVISQKPSRDICQRGTSLTIQCQVDSQVTMMFWYRQQPGQSLTLIATANQGSEATYESGFVIDKFPISRPNLTFSTLTVSNMSPEDSSIYLCSLRQVNLLVIGNQPQHFGDGTRLSIL.

The chain uses TRBV7-9 and TRBJ2-1; 11 bases align to TRBD1. The J segment lost 9 bases and the V segment lost 3 bases, leaving 4 bases of the junction unmatched. The CDR3 runs 14 residues. CDR1 and CDR2 (germline): SEHNR, FQNEAQ (reference sequence). The CDR3 reads CASSFGQGAGEQFF. The CDR3 DNA is TGTGCCAGCAGCTTCGGACAGGGGGCCGGTGAGCAGTTCTTC.

The sample holds one count of this clone. The rearrangement links TRBV29-1 to TRBJ2-1; 7 bases agree with TRBD1. Germline V CDR1 and CDR2: SQVTM, ANQGSEA. J gave up 6 bases and V 3 bases, and 14 bases lay outside the gene matches. CDR3 length equals 16 residues. The CDR3 sequence: CSVEIPRGTVGNEQFF. CDR3 in DNA: TGCAGCGTTGAGATCCCGAGGGGGACAGTCGGCAATGAGCAGTTCTTC.

The CDR3 DNA follows: TGTGCCAGCAGCCCGCCAGGGGTCAGATACACCTTC. Amino acid sequence: CASSPPGVRYTF. The chain recombines TRBV9 with TRBJ1-2; tentatively, D is TRBD1 (6 bases). The germline gives CDR1 SGDLS, CDR2 YYNGEE. CDR3 size: 12 residues. Trimming stripped 4 bases from V and 11 bases from J, with 15 bases between.